Presented here are 22 T cell receptor beta chains from one specimen sequenced in a study of post-analysis software for immune sequencing data. The antigens of these receptors remain unknown. Prepared libraries of TCR beta cDNA carried unique molecular identifiers. TCRdb ran MiXCR on the PCR reads and lists one entry per CDR3 protein. The data hold roughly 700,000 distinct CDR3 sequences, with about 32% observed a single time. Study-level findings and limits: With TRBV5-6, TRBV5-1 and TRBV20-1 included, about 5 TRBV segments were more frequent in patients than in controls.

The specimen sequenced was blood. These receptors were taken from a girl between 5 and 17 years old with multiple sclerosis.

CDR3 in DNA: TGTGCCAGCAGCGGTAGCGGCCATGGGGAGACCCAGTACTTC. Protein: CASSGSGHGETQYF. This chain uses TRBV7-9 with TRBJ2-5, with D perhaps TRBD2 (6 bases). V was pared by 5 bases and J by 5 bases, with 15 bases between. This CDR3 has 14 amino acids. Germline CDR1 is SEHNR and CDR2 is FQNEAQ (reference sequence).

This clonotype was recorded a few times. This chain links TRBV6-5 with TRBJ2-5; either TRBD1 or TRBD2 may fit D (6 bases each). Trimming removed 1 base from V and 2 bases from J, with 14 bases in between. The germline V gene encodes CDR1 MNHEY and CDR2 SVGAGI. The CDR3 loop spans 16 amino acids. The CDR3 protein is CASSYYWGARQETQYF. For the CDR3, the DNA is TGTGCCAGCAGTTACTATTGGGGGGCCCGACAAGAGACCCAGTACTTC.

This clonotype turned up a few times. The chain links TRBV12-3 or TRBV12-4 to TRBJ2-3; TRBD1 is a possible D gene (6 bases). Trimming shortened V by 6 bases and J by 4 bases, and 17 bases separated the two germline ends. The CDR3 has 15 amino acids. CDR3 protein: CASSRTGKMADTQYF. The CDR3 DNA sequence: TGTGCCAGCAGCCGTACAGGGAAGATGGCAGATACGCAGTATTTT.

This clonotype was picked up a small number of times. V and J are TRBV7-8 and TRBJ2-1; 12 bases are shared with TRBD2. The CDR3 is made up of 20 amino acids. Trimming cost V 4 bases and J 2 bases; bases outside gene matches: 15. The germline gives CDR1 SGHVS, CDR2 FQNEAQ. The CDR3 DNA is TGTGCCAGCAGCTCCCTCAAAACTAGCGGGAGGTGGCGTACCTACAATGAGCAGTTCTTC. It translates to CASSSLKTSGRWRTYNEQFF.

On this clonotype itself: One end of the junction does not line up with germline, which may come from a read error. The V call is TRBV6-5, the J call TRBJ2-1, with 9 nucleotides matching TRBD1. Germline V gene lookup returns CDR1 MNHEY and CDR2 SVGAGI. The CDR3 sequence is 15 residues long. The CDR3 nucleotides are TGTGCCACCGGCCGGGACAGGGACTCCTACAATGGGCAGTTCTTC. The encoded protein is CATGRDRDSYNGQFF.

The chain links TRBV6-2 or TRBV6-3 to TRBJ2-7; 11 nucleotides line up with TRBD2. CDR1 MNHEY and CDR2 SVGEGT come from the germline V gene. The CDR3 consists of 15 residues. Losses at the gene ends were 7 bases for V and 3 bases for J; bases not matched to a gene: 8. The CDR3 sequence is CASTPPGTSGYEQYF. CDR3 bases: TGTGCCAGCACTCCCCCCGGGACTAGCGGCTACGAGCAGTACTTC.

This clonotype is a singleton in its sample. The V gene is TRBV2, the J gene TRBJ2-3; 14 bases match TRBD2. Germline V gives CDR1 SNHLY, CDR2 FYNNEI. V trimming: 8 bases; J trimming: 4 bases; junction bases outside the gene matches: 8. This CDR3 comprises 16 residues. The CDR3 sequence is CASPRGLAGAPDTQYF. CDR3 nucleotides: TGTGCCAGCCCTCGGGGACTAGCGGGGGCTCCAGATACGCAGTATTTT.

J is TRBJ2-1 and V is TRBV15; D is possibly TRBD1 (5 bases). CDR1 and CDR2 (germline): LNHNV, YYDKDF (reference sequence). V shed 1 base and J shed 4 bases, with 8 bases lying between them. The CDR3 is 14 amino acids. The CDR3: CATSRVRQYNEQFF. The CDR3 DNA follows: TGTGCCACCAGCAGAGTTAGACAGTACAATGAGCAGTTCTTC.

V gene TRBV29-1 combines with J gene TRBJ1-1, with D hard to call. This CDR3 region has 11 residues. The V end was cut by 7 bases, the J end by 7 bases, with 13 bases between. Per the germline V gene, CDR1 is SQVTM and CDR2 is ANQGSEA. In nucleotides, the CDR3 is TGCAGCGCTATTCCAGACGGTGAAGCTTTCTTT. Its translation is CSAIPDGEAFF.

The chain employs TRBV6-5 and TRBJ1-1; unclear D gene. From germline, CDR1 is MNHEY and CDR2 SVGAGI. Deletions cut 6 bases from V and 2 bases from J, with 10 bases between. The CDR3 has 13 residues. As DNA, the CDR3 is TGTGCCAGCAGGTACAGCCCAAACACTGAAGCTTTCTTT. It specifies CASRYSPNTEAFF.

This chain links TRBV7-9 with TRBJ2-5, with 12 bases aligning to TRBD2. This CDR3 spans 16 amino acids. The junction had 6 bases not matched to a gene; V was cut back by 5 bases and J by 2 bases. Germline CDR1 is SEHNR and CDR2 is FQNEAQ (reference sequence). CDR3 region: CASSPGLAGYQETQYF. The CDR3 coding sequence is TGTGCCAGCAGCCCCGGACTAGCGGGATATCAAGAGACCCAGTACTTC.

The chain is built from TRBV6-1 and TRBJ2-5; D unclear. This CDR3 is 14 amino acids long. CDR1 is MNHNS and CDR2 is SASEGT in the germline V gene. Trimming left V 1 base short and J 5 bases short, with 11 bases between. The CDR3 protein is CASSEDWVRETQYF. In DNA form, the CDR3 reads TGTGCCAGCAGTGAAGATTGGGTACGGGAGACCCAGTACTTC.

This chain joins TRBV5-1 and TRBJ1-2, with TRBD1 as a possible D gene (6 bases). Trimming shortened V by 4 bases and J by 7 bases, and 20 bases separated the two germline ends. This CDR3 is built from 15 residues. The germline V gene has CDR1 SGHRS and CDR2 YFSETQ. CDR3 sequence: CASSLVGGLHSGYTF. The DNA for the CDR3 is TGCGCCAGCAGCCTCGTTGGGGGGCTCCATTCTGGCTACACCTTC.

Points on this clonotype: A read error may account for a junction end that differs from germline. The CDR3 coding sequence is TGTGCCAGCACCCGGGTGACCCCTACCTTTGGCTATAATCCACCCCTCCACTTT. This sequence encodes CASTRVTPTFGYNPPLHF. The rearrangement uses TRBV12-3 or TRBV12-4 and TRBJ1-6; D unresolved. The CDR3 has 18 amino acids.

This clonotype was recorded a few times. CDR3 DNA sequence: TGTGCCAGCACCAATGAAGAGACCCAGTACTTC. This codes for CASTNEETQYF. The gene calls are TRBV7-2 and TRBJ2-5; D not certain. Germline CDR1 and CDR2: SGHTA and FQGNSA. The CDR3 is made up of 11 amino acids. V lost 7 bases and J lost 3, with 6 bases in between.

The V and J genes are TRBV29-1 and TRBJ1-2, with 11 nucleotides matching TRBD1. V shed 3 bases and J 5 bases; nucleotides not matched to a gene: 17. The germline V gene has CDR1 SQVTM and CDR2 ANQGSEA. The CDR3 length is 18 residues. CDR3 residues: CSVDQATLGQGAGYGYTF. CDR3 coding DNA: TGCAGCGTTGATCAGGCCACCCTTGGACAGGGGGCAGGTTATGGCTACACCTTC. The entire variable domain, with the rest obtained from reference TRBV29-1 and TRBJ1-2, is as follows: SAVISQKPSRDICQRGTSLTIQCQVDSQVTMMFWYRQQPGQSLTLIATANQGSEATYESGFVIDKFPISRPNLTFSTLTVSNMSPEDSSIYLCSVDQATLGQGAGYGYTFGSGTRLTVV.

This clonotype has at least ten counts. J is TRBJ2-1 and V is TRBV12-3 or TRBV12-4; 7 positions match TRBD1. The CDR3 loop spans 14 amino acids. The ends lost 4 bases at V and 3 bases at J; junction bases unmatched: 3. CDR3 bases: TGTGCCAGCAGTTCTGACAGGGTCTACAATGAGCAGTTCTTC. Translating it yields CASSSDRVYNEQFF.

The chain joins TRBV7-2 to TRBJ2-3; a possible D gene is TRBD2 (5 bases). CDR1 is SGHTA and CDR2 is FQGNSA in the germline V gene. Trimming removed 1 base at V and 7 bases at J, with 12 bases between. The CDR3 totals 14 residues. In DNA, the CDR3 is TGTGCCAGCAGCTTAGTTTTGAGGGAAAATACGCAGTATTTT. Protein sequence: CASSLVLRENTQYF.

This clonotype was seen many times. The CDR3 bases are TGTGCCATCAGTGAGGCCGGTGTAGAGACCCAGTACTTC. This sequence encodes CAISEAGVETQYF. The chain carries TRBV10-3 and TRBJ2-5; D unresolved. Germline CDR1 reads ENHRY; CDR2 reads SYGVKD. V lost 2 bases and J 4 bases, leaving 8 bases between the germline ends. The CDR3 loop spans 13 amino acids.

The rearrangement uses TRBV20-1 and TRBJ2-7; TRBD2 might be the D (6 bases). The CDR3 has 15 residues. Trimming shortened V by 3 bases and J by 3 bases, and 18 bases separated the two germline ends. Germline assignment: CDR1 DFQATT and CDR2 SNEGSKA (reference sequence). The CDR3 DNA is TGCAGTGCTAGGGGTGCGGGACTTAAAAACTACGAGCAGTACTTC. Protein: CSARGAGLKNYEQYF.

This clonotype was recorded a few times. This chain joins TRBV20-1 and TRBJ1-2; 10 bases align to TRBD1. Germline CDR1 is DFQATT and CDR2 is SNEGSKA (reference sequence). V lost 3 bases to trimming and J lost 0 bases; unmatched junction nucleotides: 7. This CDR3 comprises 16 residues. The CDR3 sequence: CSARSGTGVSNYGYTF. CDR3 nucleotides: TGCAGTGCTAGGTCCGGGACAGGGGTTTCTAACTATGGCTACACCTTC.

The rearrangement links TRBV10-2 to TRBJ2-1; D is possibly TRBD1 or TRBD2 (5 bases each). CDR3 length: 16 residues. The V end lost 0 bases, the J end lost 6 bases, and 15 bases lay between the germline ends. Germline V CDR1 and CDR2: WSHSY, SAAADI. In DNA, the CDR3 is TGCGCCAGCAGTGAGTCGGGGACCCATTACCCCAATGAGCAGTTCTTC. Residues: CASSESGTHYPNEQFF.